The 7 T cell receptor beta chains below were found in one sample sequenced in a study of blood T cell repertoires in COVID-19. Clones were sequenced by immunoSEQ multiplex PCR, and TCRdb holds only the in-frame ones, with some missing. The table has approximately 71,000 clones, roughly 84% seen once; the top ten hold approximately 3.7%. Specimen: peripheral blood. Every receptor here comes from a man aged 45-60 years with acute or convalescent COVID-19.

This clone was observed a few times. The chain combines TRBV10-2 with TRBJ1-5, with 9 bases matching TRBD1. The ends lost 1 base at V and 7 bases at J; junction bases unmatched: 8. CDR1 WSHSY and CDR2 SAAADI come from the germline V gene. The CDR3 has 16 residues. The CDR3 sequence: CASSELTDRGYQPQHF. CDR3 sequence (DNA): TGCGCCAGCAGTGAGTTAACGGACAGGGGATACCAGCCCCAGCATTTT.

The V gene is TRBV2, the J gene TRBJ1-6, with 11 nucleotides matching TRBD1. Germline-derived CDR1 and CDR2 are SNHLY and FYNNEI. The CDR3 is made up of 18 amino acids. Germline trimming cut 3 bases from V and 7 bases from J; bases unmatched to any gene: 11. For the CDR3, the DNA is TGTGCCAGCAGTGAGATTCTAGGACAGGGGGCGCGGAATTCACCCCTCCACTTT. It translates to CASSEILGQGARNSPLHF.

This sequence joins TRBV4-2 and TRBJ2-2; 7 nucleotides match TRBD2. Losses at the gene ends were 5 bases for V and 3 bases for J; bases not matched to a gene: 9. The CDR3 is 16 residues long. Germline V gene data show CDR1 as LGHNA and CDR2 as YNFKEQ. The CDR3 reads CASSISGGVDTGELFF. CDR3 DNA: TGTGCCAGCAGCATCTCGGGGGGAGTAGACACCGGGGAGCTGTTTTTT.

This sequence joins TRBV27 and TRBJ2-7; D gene unclear. V lost 4 bases and J 3 bases, leaving 4 bases between the germline ends. Germline CDR1 and CDR2: MNHEY and SMNVEV (reference sequence). This CDR3 spans 11 amino acids. Here the CDR3 DNA reads TGTGCCAGCAGTTCCCACTACGAGCAGTACTTC. Translating gives CASSSHYEQYF.

The rearrangement joins TRBV3-1 (or the pseudogene TRBV3-2) to TRBJ1-5; no clear D. The CDR3 is 13 residues long. Germline V gene lookup returns CDR1 LGHDT and CDR2 YNNKEL (reference sequence). V lost 1 base, J lost 4 bases, and 5 bases lay in between. CDR3 coding DNA: TGTGCCAGCAGCCAAGGAGGAAATCAGCCCCAGCATTTT. This codes for CASSQGGNQPQHF.

J is TRBJ1-1 and V is TRBV5-5; weak D call: TRBD1 (6 bases). The germline V and J ends were trimmed by 3 bases and 8 bases, with 11 bases remaining between them. The germline V gene has CDR1 SGHKS and CDR2 YYEKEE (reference sequence). The CDR3 is 12 amino acids. The CDR3 loop reads CASSYGQSEAFF. The DNA of the CDR3 is TGTGCCAGCAGCTACGGACAGTCGGAAGCTTTCTTT.

V usage is TRBV5-6 and J usage is TRBJ1-5; 8 nucleotides align to TRBD1. The ends lost 4 bases at V and 3 bases at J; junction bases unmatched: 6. The germline gives CDR1 SGHDT, CDR2 YYEEEE. The CDR3 contains 15 residues. The DNA of the CDR3 is TGTGCCAGCAGCCGGACAGGGCCCCACAATCAGCCCCAGCATTTT. It encodes CASSRTGPHNQPQHF.